Reported below is one T cell receptor beta chain. Seattle patient enrollment occurred during active infection, with longitudinal follow-up thereafter. Data came from immunoSEQ multiplex PCR; TCRdb stores just in-frame clones and leaves some out. The data contain about 180,000 clones, roughly 88% of them singletons. This sample is drawn from a study of blood T cell repertoires in COVID-19. Study-wide context: Both acute and convalescent COVID-19 samples were obtained from the United States, Italy and Spain. T cells, B-cell-depleted T cells, or PBMCs supplied cDNA or gDNA.

The CDR3 contains 14 residues. The germline V gene encodes CDR1 SGHAT and CDR2 FQDESV (reference sequence). V lost 5 bases and J lost 2; bases outside the gene matches: 1. This chain uses TRBV11-1 with TRBJ2-7, with TRBD2 matching over 12 bases. This TCR derives from a woman between 40 and 55 years old with COVID-19, enrolled during active disease. Specimen: peripheral blood. CDR3 region: CASSRLAGAYEQYF. The CDR3 nucleotides are TGTGCCAGCAGCCGACTAGCGGGGGCCTACGAGCAGTACTTC.